This TCR beta chain was observed in a study of blood T cell repertoires in COVID-19. Study in general: Italy, Spain and the United States were the sources of the convalescent and acute COVID-19 samples.

The ends were cut back, 4 bases at V and 1 base at J, with 13 bases in the middle. Germline values: CDR1 SGHNT, CDR2 YYREEE (reference sequence). The CDR3 is 15 residues long. This study enrolled people aged 18 to 89 from around 26 US geographic areas. Clinical histories supplied by participants themselves formed the basis of cohort assignment. Authors' methods: From reference gene primer amplification, estimates of nucleated cell counts were derived. Clones were read by immunoSEQ multiplex PCR, and TCRdb kept only the in-frame ones, dropping some. V and J calls and clone size are as listed in that table; D and trimming were resolved from the DNA. The sample holds about 440,000 clones, about 85% seen once.

The source of this sequence is a young woman with acute COVID-19. V is TRBV5-4 and J is TRBJ2-3; no reliable D call. Specimen: PBMCs or T cells enriched from blood (not recorded which). The CDR3 DNA is TGTGCCAGCAGCCCCCCGCGCGCGGGCACAGATACGCAGTATTTT. Translating gives CASSPPRAGTDTQYF.